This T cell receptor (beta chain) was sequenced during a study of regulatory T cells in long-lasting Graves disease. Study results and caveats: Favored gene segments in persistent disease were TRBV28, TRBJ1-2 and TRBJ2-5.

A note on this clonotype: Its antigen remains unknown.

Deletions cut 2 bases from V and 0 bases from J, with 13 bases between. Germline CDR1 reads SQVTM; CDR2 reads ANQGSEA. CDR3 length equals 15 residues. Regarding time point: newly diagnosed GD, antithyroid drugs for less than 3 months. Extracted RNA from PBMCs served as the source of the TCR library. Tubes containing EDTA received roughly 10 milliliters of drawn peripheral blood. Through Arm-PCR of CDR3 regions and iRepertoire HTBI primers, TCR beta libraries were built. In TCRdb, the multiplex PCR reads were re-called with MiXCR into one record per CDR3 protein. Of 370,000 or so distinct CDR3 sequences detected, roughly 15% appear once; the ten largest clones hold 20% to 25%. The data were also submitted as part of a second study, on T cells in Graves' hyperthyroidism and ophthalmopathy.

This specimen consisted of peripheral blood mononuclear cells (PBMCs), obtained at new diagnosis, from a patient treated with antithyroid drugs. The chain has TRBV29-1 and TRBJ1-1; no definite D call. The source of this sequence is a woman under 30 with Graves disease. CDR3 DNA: TGCAGCGTTGAACAGTGGACGTGGATGAACACTGAAGCTTTCTTT. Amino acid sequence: CSVEQWTWMNTEAFF.